This section outlines one T cell receptor (beta chain) sequence together with its context. CDR3 length: 14 amino acids. Germline lookup yields CDR1 KGHSH and CDR2 LQKENI. Trimming removed 2 bases from V and 5 bases from J, with 12 bases in between. Assay: immunoSEQ multiplex PCR; the TCRdb copy retains only in-frame clones and omits some. The sample has about 120,000 clones, around 87% seen once. The data are from a study of blood T cell repertoires in COVID-19. The chain carries TRBV18 and TRBJ1-1, with no clear D. The sequence was obtained from a woman aged 60-70 years with COVID-19, enrolled during active disease. The sequenced sample consisted of peripheral blood. CDR3 DNA: TGTGCCAGCTCACCAGAGGTTCATCAGACTGAAGCTTTCTTT. Its translation is CASSPEVHQTEAFF.